The 5 T cell receptor beta chains below were found in one sample sequenced in a study of identical twins. TCRdb processed the 5' RACE reads anew with MiXCR; each CDR3 protein has one entry. The sample has 1.5 million to 2 million distinct CDR3 sequences, about 30% seen once. Sequencing used cord blood. These receptors originate from a newborn girl in good health.

In this sample, this clonotype turned up many times. The CDR3 DNA reads as TGTGCCAGCAGCGTGACTAGCGGGAGGACAGATACGCAGTATTTT. Its protein product is CASSVTSGRTDTQYF. This chain links TRBV9 with TRBJ2-3; 13 positions agree with TRBD2. Unmatched junction bases numbered 0, after V lost 2 bases and J lost 3 bases. Germline CDR1 reads SGDLS; CDR2 reads YYNGEE. The CDR3 loop spans 15 amino acids.

Only a few counts were recorded for this clonotype. The chain couples TRBV20-1 to TRBJ2-5; a possible D gene is TRBD1 (5 bases). The CDR3 is 13 amino acids. V shed 2 bases and J shed 4 bases, with 11 bases lying between them. CDR1 DFQATT and CDR2 SNEGSKA come from the germline V gene (reference sequence). The CDR3 region is CSARRGGGETQYF. CDR3 DNA sequence: TGCAGTGCTAGAAGGGGTGGCGGAGAGACCCAGTACTTC.

J is TRBJ1-2 and V is TRBV12-3 or TRBV12-4; D is unresolved. The CDR3 contains 14 residues. V was shortened by 2 bases and J by 4 bases, with 11 bases between the two germline ends. CDR3 protein: CASSLSAQLYGYTF. CDR3 sequence (DNA): TGTGCCAGCAGTTTATCTGCACAGCTCTATGGCTACACCTTC.

The gene calls are TRBV20-1 and TRBJ2-7, with D tentatively TRBD1 (6 bases). The V end lost 3 bases, the J end lost 3 bases, and 18 bases lay between the germline ends. Germline-derived CDR1 and CDR2 are DFQATT and SNEGSKA (reference sequence). The CDR3 loop spans 15 amino acids. In DNA, the CDR3 is TGCAGTGCTAGTGGGCGGCAGGGGTCCGACTACGAGCAGTACTTC. It yields the protein CSASGRQGSDYEQYF.

The chain combines TRBV5-1 with TRBJ2-1, with TRBD2 matching 7 bases. V was pared by 2 bases and J by 7 bases, with 15 bases of the junction left unmatched. The CDR3 runs to 17 residues. Germline lookup yields CDR1 SGHRS and CDR2 YFSETQ. CDR3 amino acids: CASSLRGTTPPVNEQFF. CDR3 nucleotides: TGCGCCAGCAGCTTACGGGGGACTACGCCCCCTGTAAATGAGCAGTTCTTC. Full variable domain (missing parts from reference TRBV5-1 and TRBJ2-1): KAGVTQTPRYLIKTRGQQVTLSCSPISGHRSVSWYQQTPGQGLQFLFEYFSETQRNKGNFPGRFSGRQFSNSRSEMNVSTLELGDSALYLCASSLRGTTPPVNEQFFGPGTRLTVL.